This entry lists 7 T cell receptor beta chains sequenced from one sample in a study of T cells in Graves' hyperthyroidism and ophthalmopathy. RNA transcripts provided the source from which TCR beta CDR3 regions were amplified. A set of HTBI primers served as the primers for a first-round RT-PCR of the TCR CDR3. TCRdb reprocessed the multiplex PCR reads via MiXCR and lists one record per CDR3 protein. This table has fewer than 750,000 distinct CDR3 sequences, approximately 15% appearing once. The specimen was blood. These receptors came from a middle-aged woman with Graves' ophthalmopathy.

The V call is TRBV7-2, the J call TRBJ2-7; 9 bases match TRBD2. Germline V gene data show CDR1 as SGHTA and CDR2 as FQGNSA. Trimming cost V 5 bases and J 2 bases; bases outside gene matches: 7. CDR3 length: 15 amino acids. The CDR3 sequence is CASSASGTFPYEQYF. In nucleotides, the CDR3 is TGTGCCAGCAGCGCTAGCGGGACATTCCCCTACGAGCAGTACTTC.

The V and J genes are TRBV12-3 or TRBV12-4 and TRBJ2-1; 8 bases are a match to TRBD1. The ends lost 1 base at V and 13 bases at J; junction bases unmatched: 3. The CDR3 extends over 12 amino acids. As DNA, the CDR3 is TGTGCCAGCAGTTTAGTAGGACAGGGACAGTTCTTC. Translation gives CASSLVGQGQFF.

To note about this clonotype: At one boundary the junction diverges from the germline segment, which might be a read error. V is TRBV20-1 and J is TRBJ2-5; D is ambiguous. The CDR3 sequence is 10 residues long. Germline V gene data show CDR1 as DFQATT and CDR2 as SNEGSKA (reference sequence). The CDR3 protein is CSASLEIQYF. CDR3 coding DNA: TGCAGTGCTAGCTTGGAGATCCAGTACTTC.

This clonotype was seen ten or more times. The chain carries TRBV5-1 and TRBJ2-2; possibly TRBD2 for D (6 bases). V lost 3 bases and J 1 base, leaving 13 bases between the germline ends. Germline CDR1 reads SGHRS; CDR2 reads YFSETQ. The CDR3 has 16 residues. The CDR3 region is CASSSPAGRNTGELFF. CDR3 DNA sequence: TGCGCCAGCAGCTCCCCTGCCGGGAGGAACACCGGGGAGCTGTTTTTT.

This clonotype showed up many times. The V call is TRBV28, the J call TRBJ2-7, with D tentatively TRBD2 (5 bases). Trimming stripped 10 bases from V and 4 bases from J, with 17 bases between. Germline CDR1 reads MDHEN; CDR2 reads SYDVKM. The CDR3 runs 13 residues. This CDR3 reads CAMGKAGGYEQYF. The CDR3 DNA sequence: TGTGCCATGGGGAAGGCCGGCGGGTACGAGCAGTACTTC.

This clonotype came up many times. The rearrangement joins TRBV2 to TRBJ2-7, with 8 bases matching TRBD2. CDR1 SNHLY and CDR2 FYNNEI come from the germline V gene. This CDR3 contains 16 residues. J lost 2 bases, V lost 8 bases, and 14 bases had no gene match. As DNA, the CDR3 is TGTGCCAGCGGGGATCTGGGGAGCGGGGGTACCTACGAGCAGTACTTC. As protein: CASGDLGSGGTYEQYF.

The CDR3 region has the DNA TGTGCCAGCAGGCTGACTGTTGCGAACACTGAAGCTTTCTTT. Its protein is CASRLTVANTEAFF. V usage is TRBV6-1 and J usage is TRBJ1-1; unclear D gene. With 6 bases removed from V and 1 base from J, the gap between germline ends came to 12 bases. This CDR3 is 14 amino acids long. CDR1 is MNHNS, CDR2 SASEGT, per germline.